The 21 T cell receptor beta chains presented below share a single source sample, sequenced in a study of shared clonotypes between healthy human individuals. Cells designated naive CD8 were CD45RO-negative and were positively selected for CCR7, with terminally differentiated effector memory CD45RA+ cells excluded. Sequencing used immunoSEQ multiplex PCR; TCRdb keeps in-frame clones, though not all of them. Counted here are roughly 650,000 clones, 90% to 97% occurring once; the ten biggest clones make up about 0.12%. The material sequenced was naive CD8+ T cells sorted from blood. All receptors come from a woman aged 30 to 39 in good health.

The chain links TRBV28 to TRBJ1-4; D might be TRBD1 (5 bases). Germline CDR1 and CDR2: MDHEN and SYDVKM. The CDR3 sequence is 16 residues long. V gave up 5 bases and J gave up 0 bases, with 13 bases separating them. The CDR3 loop is CASSQPDISTNEKLFF. In DNA, the CDR3 is TGTGCCAGCAGTCAACCGGACATCTCAACTAATGAAAAACTGTTTTTT.

The V call is TRBV7-9, the J call TRBJ2-7; 7 bases fit TRBD1. Germline trimming cut 8 bases from V and 5 bases from J; bases unmatched to any gene: 9. Germline V gene data show CDR1 as SEHNR and CDR2 as FQNEAQ (reference sequence). The CDR3 sequence is 13 residues long. The CDR3 DNA reads TGTGCCAGCGAGGACAGGCGATACAACGAGCAGTACTTC. This codes for CASEDRRYNEQYF.

The chain links TRBV13 to TRBJ2-1; D may be TRBD1 or TRBD2 (6 bases each). Germline CDR1 and CDR2: PRHDT and FYEKMQ (reference sequence). V lost 4 bases to trimming and J lost 3 bases, with 25 bases between them. The CDR3 contains 19 residues. Here the CDR3 DNA reads TGTGCCAGCAGCTCCCTGGGGGGCACCTTCGGACTCCACTACAATGAGCAGTTCTTC. Its protein is CASSSLGGTFGLHYNEQFF.

The chain's CDR3 is CASSSLPSYEQYF. The CDR3 DNA follows: TGTGCCAGCAGCTCACTACCGAGCTACGAGCAGTACTTC. The V call is TRBV7-8, the J call TRBJ2-7; no definite D call. The CDR3 has 13 residues. Germline assignment: CDR1 SGHVS and CDR2 FQNEAQ. Trimming took off 4 bases at V and 3 bases at J, with 10 bases between the two ends.

The V and J genes are TRBV29-1 and TRBJ2-3, with 8 nucleotides matching TRBD2. The J segment lost 5 bases and the V segment lost 3 bases, leaving 10 bases of the junction unmatched. The CDR3 has 15 residues. Per germline, CDR1 SQVTM and CDR2 ANQGSEA. The DNA of the CDR3 is TGCAGCGTTGAGAAGCGGGAGTCGCCGCGAGATACGCAGTATTTT. It translates to CSVEKRESPRDTQYF.

CDR3 coding DNA: TGTGCCAGCAGCTTGGCACAGGGGACTGGAAACACCATATATTTT. The encoded protein is CASSLAQGTGNTIYF. The genes are TRBV5-6 and TRBJ1-3; TRBD1 matches at 7 bases. The germline gives CDR1 SGHDT, CDR2 YYEEEE. The CDR3 length is 15 residues. Trimming took 0 bases from V and 2 from J; bases not matched to a gene: 2.

V and J are TRBV11-2 and TRBJ2-1; 7 nucleotides align to TRBD2. The J segment lost 2 bases and the V segment lost 5 bases, leaving 6 bases of the junction unmatched. CDR1 and CDR2 (germline): SGHAT, FQNNGV. The CDR3 is 15 amino acids. The CDR3 nucleotides are TGTGCCAGCAGCAAAGCGGGGACTACCTACAATGAGCAGTTCTTC. It translates to CASSKAGTTYNEQFF.

This clone was detected only once. The chain carries TRBV5-5 and TRBJ1-3; D is uncertain. CDR1 is SGHKS and CDR2 is YYEKEE in the germline V gene (reference sequence). Between the trimmed V and J ends, which lost 4 bases and 0 bases, there was a span of 14 bases. The CDR3 runs 16 residues. CDR3: CASSKTDRSSGNTIYF. The CDR3 region has the DNA TGTGCCAGCAGCAAAACGGACCGATCCTCTGGAAACACCATATATTTT.

The rearrangement links TRBV27 to TRBJ1-4; possible D gene TRBD1, 6 bases. CDR3 length: 15 residues. The V gene's germline CDR1 is MNHEY and CDR2 SMNVEV (reference sequence). V shed 6 bases and J shed 3 bases, with 14 bases lying between them. Here the CDR3 DNA reads TGTGCCAGCAGGCCAGGGGCCCGGCCTAATGAAAAACTGTTTTTT. Translating it yields CASRPGARPNEKLFF.

The V and J genes are TRBV7-9 and TRBJ2-1; perhaps TRBD1 as D (6 bases). CDR3 size: 12 residues. Trimming removed 5 bases at V and 6 bases at J, with 8 bases between. Germline V CDR1 and CDR2: SEHNR, FQNEAQ (reference sequence). In DNA form, the CDR3 reads TGTGCCAGCAGCCAGGGGATCAATGAGCAGTTCTTC. Translating it yields CASSQGINEQFF.

V gene TRBV6-1 combines with J gene TRBJ1-1; D is ambiguous. CDR3 length equals 11 residues. The V end was cut by 6 bases, the J end by 7 bases, with 9 bases between. Per germline, CDR1 MNHNS and CDR2 SASEGT. The CDR3 DNA reads TGTGCCAGCAGAAAGGGTTTTGAAGCTTTCTTT. Its protein product is CASRKGFEAFF.

The chain couples TRBV10-2 to TRBJ2-7, with D possibly being TRBD2 (6 bases). CDR3 length equals 15 residues. The V end was cut by 3 bases, the J end by 5 bases, with 17 bases between. Germline V gene sequence: CDR1 WSHSY, CDR2 SAAADI. In DNA, the CDR3 is TGCGCCAGCAGTGAAGTAGGCGGGACTTACCACGAGCAGTACTTC. Translating gives CASSEVGGTYHEQYF.

As concerns this clone: The same CDR3 is also encoded by other DNA sequences in this sample. The chain employs TRBV27 and TRBJ2-7, with D maybe TRBD2 (6 bases). V gave up 6 bases and J gave up 4 bases, with 13 bases separating them. The germline V gene encodes CDR1 MNHEY and CDR2 SMNVEV (reference sequence). The CDR3 is 13 amino acids. The CDR3 spells CASSLRGLYEQYF. As DNA, the CDR3 is TGTGCCAGCAGCCTCCGGGGGTTGTACGAGCAGTACTTC.

This clone was seen just once. The chain joins TRBV19 to TRBJ2-7; D may match TRBD1 or TRBD2 (5 bases each). V gave up 8 bases and J gave up 0 bases, with 14 bases separating them. The CDR3 loop spans 14 amino acids. CDR1 and CDR2 (germline): LNHDA, SQIVND (reference sequence). Written as DNA, the CDR3 is TGTGCCAGTGCCGCTGAGGGGAACTCCTACGAGCAGTACTTC. It yields the protein CASAAEGNSYEQYF.

The J gene is TRBJ2-5, the V gene TRBV30, with 13 bases aligning to TRBD2. The V segment lost 0 bases and the J segment 5 bases; nucleotides outside the gene matches: 6. Germline CDR1 and CDR2: GTSNPN and SVGIG (reference sequence). The CDR3 runs 16 residues. CDR3 in amino acids: CAWSVLLAGGPETQYF. The CDR3 nucleotides are TGTGCCTGGAGTGTACTACTAGCGGGAGGGCCCGAGACCCAGTACTTC.

The chain has TRBV7-9 and TRBJ2-1; D unclear. Germline V gives CDR1 SEHNR, CDR2 FQNEAQ (reference sequence). The CDR3 runs 13 residues. V lost 1 base and J 12 bases, leaving 13 bases between the germline ends. This CDR3 reads CASSLVPTNGQFF. In DNA form, the CDR3 reads TGTGCCAGCAGCTTAGTACCCACCAACGGGCAGTTCTTC.

This chain links TRBV25-1 with TRBJ1-4, with 8 nucleotides matching TRBD1. The CDR3 extends over 15 amino acids. Germline CDR1 MGHDK, CDR2 SYGVNS. The junction had 7 bases not matched to a gene; V was cut back by 3 bases and J by 7 bases. CDR3 sequence: CASSELGTGSEKLFF. The CDR3 DNA sequence: TGTGCCAGCAGTGAGTTAGGGACAGGTAGTGAAAAACTGTTTTTT.

DNA of the CDR3: TGTGCCAGCAGTGGAGCGGGAGGGAGGGCATACAATGAGCAGTTCTTC. Protein: CASSGAGGRAYNEQFF. This chain connects TRBV13 to TRBJ2-1; 10 nucleotides match TRBD2. There are 16 residues in the CDR3. Unmatched junction bases numbered 9, after V lost 6 bases and J lost 4 bases. Germline assignment: CDR1 PRHDT and CDR2 FYEKMQ (reference sequence).

V is TRBV5-6 and J is TRBJ2-4; no definite D call. This CDR3 is 14 amino acids long. The ends were cut back, 4 bases at V and 4 bases at J, with 12 bases in the middle. Per the germline V gene, CDR1 is SGHDT and CDR2 is YYEEEE. The DNA for the CDR3 is TGTGCCAGCAGCGAAGTCTTGACTAAAAACATTCAGTACTTC. This sequence encodes CASSEVLTKNIQYF.

This chain links TRBV4-1 with TRBJ2-3; TRBD2 matches at 9 bases. Unmatched junction bases numbered 7, after V lost 1 base and J lost 2 bases. Germline V lookup: CDR1 MGHRA, CDR2 YSYEKL. CDR3 length: 17 residues. CDR3: CASSQVSGLAITDTQYF. The CDR3 region has the DNA TGCGCCAGCAGCCAAGTCTCCGGACTAGCGATCACAGATACGCAGTATTTT.

The chain joins TRBV13 to TRBJ1-1; no definite D call. CDR1 PRHDT and CDR2 FYEKMQ come from the germline V gene (reference sequence). The CDR3 loop spans 15 amino acids. V lost 2 bases and J lost 0, with 10 bases in between. The DNA for the CDR3 is TGTGCCAGCAGCTTAAGGGCCAGAGTGAACACTGAAGCTTTCTTT. It is translated as CASSLRARVNTEAFF.